This note documents a single T cell receptor (beta chain) sequence. This entry is derived from a study of cytomegalovirus exposure and HLA in healthy donors. 13 Jbeta primers and 60 Vbeta primers were used for the PCR. Libraries were prepared by immunoSEQ multiplex PCR; TCRdb keeps only in-frame clonotypes and omits some of them. The sample includes 110,000 to 150,000 clones, around 70% of them seen just once. This CDR3 region has 15 residues. Trimming cost V 4 bases and J 7 bases, with 17 bases left between them. Germline assignment: CDR1 MDHEN and CDR2 SYDVKM. V usage is TRBV28 and J usage is TRBJ1-5; perhaps TRBD1 as D (6 bases). Sequencing was carried out using PBMCs. The sequence was obtained from a man in his forties or fifties in good health and CMV-seronegative. DNA for the CDR3: TGTGCCAGCAGTTCCATATGGGGGCGCCGACAGCCCCAGCATTTT. Encoded protein: CASSSIWGRRQPQHF.